Sequencing of this T cell receptor beta chain was carried out in a study of cytomegalovirus exposure and HLA in healthy donors. In nominal health when sampled, donors likely had unrecorded immune exposures nonetheless. PCR involved 60 Vbeta and 13 Jbeta primers. Only in-frame clones appear in the TCRdb table, and some are missing; sequencing was by immunoSEQ multiplex PCR. The data show about 160,000 clones, more than 60% seen once. Unmatched junction bases numbered 12, after V lost 0 bases and J lost 5 bases. Germline lookup yields CDR1 PRHDT and CDR2 FYEKMQ (reference sequence). CDR3 size: 18 residues.

The sequence was obtained from a man aged 40-49 years in good health and CMV-seronegative. The sample comprised PBMCs. The chain employs TRBV13 and TRBJ2-3, with 9 positions matching TRBD2. CDR3 DNA sequence: TGTGCCAGCAGCTTAGGCCTAACGGCGGGGGGGCCGATAGATACGCAGTATTTT. It yields the protein CASSLGLTAGGPIDTQYF.